The present entry profiles one T cell receptor (beta chain) with its context. Sequencing was performed with immunoSEQ multiplex PCR; in TCRdb, only in-frame clones are kept and a portion is missing. Here the sample spans about 65,000 clones, about nine tenths being singletons. These data come from a study of control samples from healthy donors and cancer patients. V lost 6 bases, J lost 1 base, and 10 bases stayed unmatched. Germline CDR1 SNHLY, CDR2 FYNNEI. The length of the CDR3 is 16 residues. The clonotype was recovered from a woman aged 45-59 years with colorectal cancer. J is TRBJ1-1 and V is TRBV2; 8 bases are shared with TRBD1. Sample: PBMCs. The CDR3 nucleotides are TGTGCCAGCAGGATACAGATGGACAGGGCGAACACTGAAGCTTTCTTT. Protein product: CASRIQMDRANTEAFF.